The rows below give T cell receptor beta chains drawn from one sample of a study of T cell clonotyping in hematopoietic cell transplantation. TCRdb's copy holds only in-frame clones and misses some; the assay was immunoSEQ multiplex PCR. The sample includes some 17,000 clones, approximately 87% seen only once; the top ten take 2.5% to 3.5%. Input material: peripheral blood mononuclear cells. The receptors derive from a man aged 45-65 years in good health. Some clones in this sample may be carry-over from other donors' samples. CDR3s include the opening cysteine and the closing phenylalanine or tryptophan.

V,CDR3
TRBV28,CASGLRGAEAFF
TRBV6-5,CASSYSVLAGAYEQYF
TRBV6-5,CASSFRRGPDTQYF
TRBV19,CASSSYYEQYF
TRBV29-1,CSVAGDYLGNEKLFF
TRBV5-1,CASSQRQGDTEAFF
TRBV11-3,CASSKTGALRYEQYF
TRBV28,CASRTGTGVTDTQYF
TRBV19,CASRDRASNQPQHF
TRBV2,CASSEVAAASSYEQYF
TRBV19,CASSNGGLQNSPLHF
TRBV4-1,CASSQDKGKGNTIYF
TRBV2,CASSGTGGGGNQPQHF
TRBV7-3,CASSPDRGSEAFF
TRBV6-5,CASSSYSGGEAFF
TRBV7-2,CASSAKVGYTF
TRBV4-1,CASSLPMNTEAFF
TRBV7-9,CASSPEVGEQFF
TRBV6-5,CASRSGQGGNTIYF
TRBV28,CASIGPEGPWSPQHF
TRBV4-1,CASSPVRTPLRAEAFF
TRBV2,CASSDGRQYF
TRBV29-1,CSVRAAGDFYGYTF
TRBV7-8,CASSPGLLWNEQFF
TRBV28,CASSLIGAYGDAANYGYTF
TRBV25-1,CASSDPPWRGFHTEAFF
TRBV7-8,CASSLRRVPDYEQYF
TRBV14,CASSPTRTGGYGYTF
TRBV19,CASSIVAGGLETQYF
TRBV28,CASSSNYGYTF